These 26 T cell receptor beta chains originate from one sample sequenced in a study of PD-L1 blockade in urothelial cancer. Produced via immunoSEQ multiplex PCR; TCRdb's table is partial and in-frame only. The data contain 40,000 to 45,000 clones, about 90% of them singletons. Time point defined: peripheral blood 6 weeks after treatment start. The sequences come from PBMCs, collected around atezolizumab (anti-PD-L1) treatment. The source of these receptors is a man aged 65-85 years with urothelial cancer.

The V gene is TRBV27, the J gene TRBJ2-3, with a weak D call TRBD1 (6 bases). Germline values: CDR1 MNHEY, CDR2 SMNVEV (reference sequence). Trimming removed 0 bases from V and 8 bases from J, with 12 bases in between. This CDR3 region has 14 residues. For the CDR3, the DNA is TGTGCCAGCAGTTTATCGATAAGAGGGGGTACGCAGTATTTT. Protein product: CASSLSIRGGTQYF.

The chain uses TRBV28 and TRBJ2-2; TRBD2 matches 7 bases. V was clipped by 8 bases and J by 13 bases; unmatched bases: 7. This CDR3 comprises 11 residues. Germline-derived CDR1 and CDR2 are MDHEN and SYDVKM. The CDR3 is CASRGDSRLFF. The CDR3, as DNA: TGTGCCAGCCGGGGGGACTCCCGGCTGTTTTTT.

The chain is built from TRBV6-6 and TRBJ1-5, with a tentative D call TRBD1 (5 bases). Germline V lookup: CDR1 MNHNY, CDR2 SVGAGI (reference sequence). V shed 7 bases and J shed 3 bases, with 16 bases lying between them. The CDR3 contains 15 residues. The CDR3 sequence is CASTQTGRVNQPQHF. As DNA, the CDR3 is TGTGCCAGCACCCAAACAGGTAGGGTCAATCAGCCCCAGCATTTT.

The genes are TRBV5-1 and TRBJ2-1, with 12 bases identical to TRBD2. The CDR3 spans 17 residues. Per germline, CDR1 SGHRS and CDR2 YFSETQ. V was clipped by 0 bases and J by 10 bases; unmatched bases: 11. CDR3 region: CASSLGDLAGGGSEQFF. In nucleotides, the CDR3 is TGCGCCAGCAGCTTGGGGGATCTAGCGGGAGGGGGCTCGGAGCAGTTCTTC.

In its sample, this clone ranks as medium-sized. A read error is likely, as this CDR3 ends without the conserved phenylalanine or tryptophan. No DNA is shown, since the ends of the CDR3 on it are uncertain; the CDR3 is the one TCRdb lists. The genes are TRBV2 and TRBJ2-7; the DNA was not compared with TRBD2, the D call given in the table. The germline CDR1 and CDR2 sequences are SNHLY and FYNNEI. The CDR3 has 12 residues if both end residues are counted. The CDR3 sequence: CASSERWTSGWY.

The chain uses TRBV28 and TRBJ2-1; 10 nucleotides align to TRBD1. J was trimmed by 0 bases and V by 5 bases; bases with no gene match: 7. Looked up from germline, CDR1 is MDHEN and CDR2 is SYDVKM. The CDR3 length is 17 residues. The CDR3 DNA follows: TGTGCCAGCAGTGGGGGGACAGGGGCCAGCTCCTACAATGAGCAGTTCTTC. Translated, it gives CASSGGTGASSYNEQFF.

The J gene is TRBJ2-3, the V gene TRBV28, with 8 bases aligning to TRBD1. This CDR3 spans 15 amino acids. Germline values: CDR1 MDHEN, CDR2 SYDVKM. Trimming at V came to 1 base and at J to 3 bases, leaving 3 bases not matched to a gene. CDR3 DNA sequence: TGTGCCAGCAGTTTATCAGGGGGCGCGACAGATACGCAGTATTTT. Translating gives CASSLSGGATDTQYF.

There are a few counts of this clone. V gene TRBV4-1 combines with J gene TRBJ2-7, with 9 bases fitting TRBD1. This CDR3 has 17 residues. Germline V gene sequence: CDR1 MGHRA, CDR2 YSYEKL. V dropped 4 bases and J dropped 4; count of bases not matched to a gene: 14. CDR3 region: CASSPSNTGGRGYEQYF. In DNA form, the CDR3 reads TGCGCCAGCAGCCCAAGTAACACAGGGGGCCGCGGATACGAGCAGTACTTC.

The chain uses TRBV19 and TRBJ1-5; 7 bases match TRBD1. CDR3 length: 14 amino acids. With 5 bases clipped from V and 2 bases from J, the junction kept 3 bases outside the gene matches. Germline V gene sequence: CDR1 LNHDA, CDR2 SQIVND (reference sequence). This CDR3 is CASSGDSGNQPQHF. The CDR3 bases are TGTGCCAGTAGTGGGGACAGCGGCAATCAGCCCCAGCATTTT.

The chain carries TRBV19 and TRBJ2-4; D is perhaps TRBD2 (5 bases). V lost 6 bases, J lost 3 bases, and 21 bases lay in between. The CDR3 totals 17 residues. The germline V gene encodes CDR1 LNHDA and CDR2 SQIVND (reference sequence). Written as DNA, the CDR3 is TGTGCCAGTAGCCCACTAGAGGCGGTCGGTTACAAAAACATTCAGTACTTC. Translating gives CASSPLEAVGYKNIQYF.

J is TRBJ1-2 and V is TRBV9, with 8 nucleotides matching TRBD1. Trimming cost V 0 bases and J 3 bases; bases outside gene matches: 1. Per the germline V gene, CDR1 is SGDLS and CDR2 is YYNGEE. The CDR3 covers 14 residues. The CDR3 DNA follows: TGTGCCAGCAGCGTAGCGGACAGGGACTATGGCTACACCTTC. Protein: CASSVADRDYGYTF.

The V and J genes are TRBV6-5 and TRBJ1-2; D is ambiguous. Germline V lookup: CDR1 MNHEY, CDR2 SVGAGI. The CDR3 covers 13 residues. Trimming left V 6 bases short and J 6 bases short, with 14 bases between. The CDR3 spells CASSQSFRHGYTF. Written as DNA, the CDR3 is TGTGCCAGCAGCCAGTCGTTCCGCCATGGCTACACCTTC.

V gene TRBV5-6 combines with J gene TRBJ2-7; TRBD1 might be the D (6 bases). This CDR3 region has 13 residues. Germline loops: CDR1 SGHDT, CDR2 YYEEEE. Trimming shortened V by 8 bases and J by 5 bases, and 17 bases separated the two germline ends. DNA of the CDR3: TGTGCCAGTCACAGGGTACCTCTCCACGAGCAGTACTTC. It yields the protein CASHRVPLHEQYF.

This chain connects TRBV29-1 to TRBJ1-2; unclear D gene. Per the germline V gene, CDR1 is SQVTM and CDR2 is ANQGSEA. The CDR3 is 13 residues long. V dropped 6 bases and J dropped 4 bases, with 15 bases sitting between them. CDR3 nucleotides: TGCAGCGTCGATGCGGATGGTAGCTATGGCTACACCTTC. It translates to CSVDADGSYGYTF.

V usage is TRBV5-1 and J usage is TRBJ2-1; TRBD1 aligns across 8 bases. CDR1 and CDR2 from the germline V gene are SGHRS and YFSETQ. Trimming took 0 bases from V and 6 from J; bases not matched to a gene: 11. The length of the CDR3 is 17 residues. CDR3 coding DNA: TGCGCCAGCAGCTTGGGGACAGGGTCGGTCCCCTTCAATGAGCAGTTCTTC. This codes for CASSLGTGSVPFNEQFF.

J is TRBJ1-1 and V is TRBV28; tentative D call: TRBD1 (6 bases). CDR1 and CDR2 (germline): MDHEN, SYDVKM. Trimming removed 0 bases from V and 1 base from J, with 12 bases in between. The CDR3 is 16 amino acids. This CDR3 reads CASSLWEQGENTEAFF. The CDR3 DNA reads TGTGCCAGCAGTTTATGGGAACAGGGTGAGAACACTGAAGCTTTCTTT.

Written as DNA, the CDR3 is TGTGCCAGCAGCATCTATCCGGGACAGGGAAACACTGAAGCTTTCTTT. Protein: CASSIYPGQGNTEAFF. The rearrangement links TRBV9 to TRBJ1-1, with 9 bases aligning to TRBD1. V trimming: 4 bases; J trimming: 2 bases; junction bases outside the gene matches: 9. The CDR3 has 16 amino acids. Germline V gene lookup returns CDR1 SGDLS and CDR2 YYNGEE.

The V call is TRBV5-1, the J call TRBJ2-7; 10 positions match TRBD1. Losses at the gene ends were 5 bases for V and 6 bases for J; bases not matched to a gene: 5. CDR3 length: 13 amino acids. Germline assignment: CDR1 SGHRS and CDR2 YFSETQ. Here the CDR3 DNA reads TGCGCCAGCAGTTTTAGGACAGGGGGCGAGCAGTACTTC. It is translated as CASSFRTGGEQYF. The whole variable domain, filled in from reference TRBV5-1 and TRBJ2-7, reads KAGVTQTPRYLIKTRGQQVTLSCSPISGHRSVSWYQQTPGQGLQFLFEYFSETQRNKGNFPGRFSGRQFSNSRSEMNVSTLELGDSALYLCASSFRTGGEQYFGPGTRLTVT.

The rearrangement joins TRBV20-1 to TRBJ2-1; D is uncertain. The CDR3 runs to 11 residues. V was clipped by 5 bases and J by 8 bases, with 10 bases between them. Germline V CDR1 and CDR2: DFQATT, SNEGSKA (reference sequence). The CDR3 nucleotides read TGCAGTGCTCAAAGACTCCATGAGCAGTTCTTC. Protein sequence: CSAQRLHEQFF.

The chain employs TRBV6-1 and TRBJ2-7; 7 bases agree with TRBD2. J was trimmed by 2 bases and V by 4 bases; bases with no gene match: 14. Germline assignment: CDR1 MNHNS and CDR2 SASEGT. The CDR3 extends over 17 amino acids. The CDR3 DNA follows: TGTGCCAGCAGTGTGTGGCTCGCCCCCGGGAGGCCCTACGAGCAGTACTTC. Translated: CASSVWLAPGRPYEQYF.

The chain combines TRBV5-1 with TRBJ2-3, with TRBD2 matching over 10 bases. V shed 5 bases, J shed 3 bases, and the junction held 6 bases outside the gene matches. This CDR3 contains 15 residues. Germline CDR1 SGHRS, CDR2 YFSETQ. CDR3 coding DNA: TGCGCCAGCAGTCTTAGCGGGAGGACGACAGATACGCAGTATTTT. As protein: CASSLSGRTTDTQYF.

This clone was detected only once. The chain employs TRBV28 and TRBJ1-2, with a weak D call TRBD1 (6 bases). The CDR3 has 14 amino acids. The V gene's germline CDR1 is MDHEN and CDR2 SYDVKM. The V end was cut by 7 bases, the J end by 5 bases, with 17 bases between. The CDR3 sequence: CASKGGAQGYGYTF. The CDR3 bases are TGTGCCAGCAAGGGGGGGGCGCAAGGGTATGGCTACACCTTC.

The chain combines TRBV2 with TRBJ2-3; 7 bases match TRBD1. Germline CDR1 SNHLY, CDR2 FYNNEI. The CDR3 is made up of 12 amino acids. The V and J ends lost 10 bases and 5 bases, in that order; junction bases with no gene match: 6. CDR3 sequence: CATGTVEDTQYF. CDR3 nucleotide sequence: TGTGCCACGGGGACAGTAGAAGATACGCAGTATTTT.

The V gene is TRBV2, the J gene TRBJ2-3; 9 nucleotides line up with TRBD2. The germline V gene has CDR1 SNHLY and CDR2 FYNNEI. Trimming took 10 bases from V and 7 from J; bases not matched to a gene: 18. This CDR3 contains 16 residues. The CDR3 reads CAIRDLSSGTSYTQYF. CDR3 in DNA: TGTGCCATTAGGGACCTTTCCTCCGGGACTAGCTATACGCAGTATTTT.

The chain links TRBV27 to TRBJ1-2; 7 bases line up with TRBD1. Germline trimming cut 6 bases from V and 5 bases from J; bases unmatched to any gene: 9. Germline-derived CDR1 and CDR2 are MNHEY and SMNVEV (reference sequence). The CDR3 is 14 amino acids. Here the CDR3 DNA reads TGTGCCAGCAGCCTCCCTACAGGGGTTTATGGCTACACCTTC. Translated: CASSLPTGVYGYTF.

This chain connects TRBV6-5 to TRBJ2-7, with D possibly TRBD2 on 5 matching bases. The V gene's germline CDR1 is MNHEY and CDR2 SVGAGI. The CDR3 length is 12 residues. V was trimmed by 1 base and J by 7 bases, leaving 8 bases between them. The CDR3 spells CASSYLTGEQYF. The CDR3 region has the DNA TGTGCCAGCAGTTACTTAACGGGGGAGCAGTACTTC.